The 24 T cell receptor beta chains below come from one sample, sequenced in a study of cytomegalovirus exposure and HLA in healthy donors. Use of 60 Vbeta and 13 Jbeta primers characterized the PCR. The data were produced by immunoSEQ multiplex PCR, yet TCRdb's version contains in-frame clones alone and is incomplete. The sample consists of 120,000 or so clones, 76% of them appearing once. The material sequenced was PBMCs. These receptors originate from a man aged 50 or older in good health and CMV-seropositive.

The rearrangement uses TRBV27 and TRBJ2-3; unclear D gene. CDR1 is MNHEY and CDR2 is SMNVEV in the germline V gene (reference sequence). Trimming took 3 bases from V and 3 from J, leaving 7 bases between them. CDR3 length: 13 amino acids. This CDR3 is CASSFFPTDTQYF. The CDR3 coding sequence is TGTGCCAGCAGTTTTTTTCCGACAGATACGCAGTATTTT.

The chain employs TRBV6-6 and TRBJ2-7, with 11 bases lining up with TRBD1. The CDR3 length is 14 residues. Looked up from germline, CDR1 is MNHNY and CDR2 is SVGAGI (reference sequence). After removal of 5 bases from V and 6 bases from J, the junction contained 6 bases not matched to a gene. The CDR3 nucleotides are TGTGCCAGCAGTCAAGCGGACAGGGGGCGCGAGCAGTACTTC. Translated: CASSQADRGREQYF.

This sequence joins TRBV18 and TRBJ2-1; perhaps TRBD1 as D (6 bases). V was clipped by 1 base and J by 7 bases, with 11 bases between them. Germline assignment: CDR1 KGHSH and CDR2 LQKENI. The CDR3 extends over 14 amino acids. CDR3 amino acids: CASSPQDRLNEQFF. DNA for the CDR3: TGTGCCAGCTCACCACAAGACAGGTTAAATGAGCAGTTCTTC. Full variable domain (rest looked up from reference TRBV18 and TRBJ2-1): NAGVMQNPRHLVRRRGQEARLRCSPMKGHSHVYWYRQLPEEGLKFMVYLQKENIIDESGMPKERFSAEFPKEGPSILRIQQVVRGDSAAYFCASSPQDRLNEQFFGPGTRLTVL.

This clone was found a few times. The J gene is TRBJ1-3, the V gene TRBV5-6; TRBD1 might be the D (5 bases). CDR1 is SGHDT and CDR2 is YYEEEE in the germline V gene. The CDR3 spans 16 residues. V was cut by 2 bases and J by 1 base, with 13 bases left in between. The CDR3 bases are TGTGCCAGCAGCTTAGATAGGAGGGGTTCTGGAAACACCATATATTTT. Translating it yields CASSLDRRGSGNTIYF.

The V gene is TRBV6-5, the J gene TRBJ1-1; TRBD1 is a possible D gene (6 bases). Trimming left V 11 bases short and J 3 bases short, with 19 bases between. Germline assignment: CDR1 MNHEY and CDR2 SVGAGI. This CDR3 comprises 14 residues. CDR3 DNA: TGTGCCGGACTGTGGGGGGGCAGGGACACTGAAGCTTTCTTT. It yields the protein CAGLWGGRDTEAFF.

CDR3 in amino acids: CASSDRTGTQYF. CDR3 nucleotides: TGTGCCAGCAGTGACCGGACAGGGACCCAGTACTTC. This chain connects TRBV25-1 to TRBJ2-4, with 7 bases matching TRBD1. The last part of the DNA fits TRBJ2-5 better; the J call may be wrong. This CDR3 contains 12 residues. Germline V gives CDR1 MGHDK, CDR2 SYGVNS.

The genes are TRBV9 and TRBJ2-7, with TRBD2 matching over 13 bases. Germline loops: CDR1 SGDLS, CDR2 YYNGEE. V lost 3 bases, J lost 6 bases, and 6 bases stayed unmatched. The CDR3 has 15 amino acids. As DNA, the CDR3 is TGTGCCAGCAGCGCCGGACTAGCGGGAGTTAGCGAGCAGTACTTC. As protein: CASSAGLAGVSEQYF. Using reference TRBV9 and TRBJ2-7 for the parts outside the CDR3, the full variable domain is DSGVTQTPKHLITATGQRVTLRCSPRSGDLSVYWYQQSLDQGLQFLIQYYNGEERAKGNILERFSAQQFPDLHSELNLSSLELGDSALYFCASSAGLAGVSEQYFGPGTRLTVT.

V usage is TRBV25-1 and J usage is TRBJ2-3; 7 positions match TRBD2. The CDR3 length is 14 residues. Trimming removed 10 bases from V and 4 bases from J; junction bases left unmatched: 11. Germline lookup yields CDR1 MGHDK and CDR2 SYGVNS. The CDR3 loop is CATSSSGRADTQYF. In nucleotides, the CDR3 is TGTGCCACTTCATCTAGCGGCCGCGCAGATACGCAGTATTTT.

The rearrangement uses TRBV18 and TRBJ1-5; D is undetermined. The germline CDR1 and CDR2 sequences are KGHSH and LQKENI. V gave up 2 bases and J gave up 3 bases, with 8 bases separating them. This CDR3 is built from 14 residues. DNA of the CDR3: TGTGCCAGCTCACCAGTTGGGCCCAATCAGCCCCAGCATTTT. Its translation: CASSPVGPNQPQHF.

The gene calls are TRBV29-1 and TRBJ1-1; D possibly corresponds to TRBD1 (5 bases). In germline, CDR1 is SQVTM, CDR2 ANQGSEA. This CDR3 is built from 14 residues. Trimming cost V 0 bases and J 5 bases, with 13 bases left between them. DNA for the CDR3: TGCAGCGTTGAAGATGGCTGGCAGGGTACTGAAGCTTTCTTT. Its protein is CSVEDGWQGTEAFF.

The chain employs TRBV9 and TRBJ2-3, with TRBD2 matching over 15 bases. The germline CDR1 and CDR2 sequences are SGDLS and YYNGEE. The CDR3 contains 18 residues. The ends lost 3 bases at V and 6 bases at J; junction bases unmatched: 11. CDR3 residues: CASSAGTSGGQGGDTQYF. Here the CDR3 DNA reads TGTGCCAGCAGCGCCGGGACTAGCGGGGGGCAGGGCGGCGATACGCAGTATTTT.

The rearrangement links TRBV7-9 to TRBJ1-2, with TRBD1 matching over 7 bases. The germline V gene encodes CDR1 SEHNR and CDR2 FQNEAQ (reference sequence). The CDR3 runs 17 residues. V was clipped by 5 bases and J by 6 bases; unmatched bases: 18. The CDR3, as DNA: TGTGCCAGCAGCGAGCCGGGACAGACACTATCCGTGAATGGCTACACCTTC. Translated, it gives CASSEPGQTLSVNGYTF.

This chain uses TRBV6-6 with TRBJ2-6; D not resolved. Per germline, CDR1 MNHNY and CDR2 SVGAGI (reference sequence). The CDR3 spans 11 residues. The CDR3 DNA reads as TGTGGGAGTTCTGGGGCCAACGTCCTGACTTTC. Its translation: CGSSGANVLTF.

CDR3 coding DNA: TGTGCCAGTAGTTCCCAAGCGGCGGGGGCAGATACGCAGTATTTT. Translating it yields CASSSQAAGADTQYF. The genes are TRBV19 and TRBJ2-3; 7 bases match TRBD2. With 5 bases clipped from V and 4 bases from J, the junction kept 9 bases outside the gene matches. The CDR3 has 15 residues. Germline values: CDR1 LNHDA, CDR2 SQIVND (reference sequence). The full variable domain, its missing parts supplied by reference TRBV19 and TRBJ2-3, is DGGITQSPKYLFRKEGQNVTLSCEQNLNHDAMYWYRQDPGQGLRLIYYSQIVNDFQKGDIAEGYSVSREKKESFPLTVTSAQKNPTAFYLCASSSQAAGADTQYFGPGTRLTVL.

The chain carries TRBV9 and TRBJ1-1; D is ambiguous. CDR1 and CDR2 (germline): SGDLS, YYNGEE. The ends were cut back, 3 bases at V and 3 bases at J, with 9 bases in the middle. CDR3 length: 13 amino acids. CDR3 protein: CASSADIYTEAFF. The CDR3 DNA is TGTGCCAGCAGCGCCGACATTTACACTGAAGCTTTCTTT.

V usage is TRBV7-9 and J usage is TRBJ1-1; TRBD1 matches 8 bases. V lost 5 bases and J lost 1; bases outside the gene matches: 3. This CDR3 region has 14 residues. CDR1 and CDR2 (germline): SEHNR, FQNEAQ (reference sequence). The CDR3 protein is CASSKGQGNTEAFF. In DNA, the CDR3 is TGTGCCAGCAGCAAAGGACAGGGGAACACTGAAGCTTTCTTT. Combining the CDR3 with reference TRBV7-9 and TRBJ1-1 gives the whole variable domain DTGVSQNPRHKITKRGQNVTFRCDPISEHNRLYWYRQTLGQGPEFLTYFQNEAQLEKSRLLSDRFSAERPKGSFSTLEIQRTEQGDSAMYLCASSKGQGNTEAFFGQGTRLTVV.

This chain connects TRBV7-2 to TRBJ2-7; TRBD1 matches at 12 bases. The CDR3 has 16 amino acids. Trimming removed 5 bases from V and 0 bases from J; junction bases left unmatched: 5. Germline loops: CDR1 SGHTA, CDR2 FQGNSA. The CDR3 region is CASSPLGQGASYEQYF. The CDR3 nucleotides are TGTGCCAGCAGCCCTTTGGGACAGGGGGCCTCCTACGAGCAGTACTTC.

This clone was seen just once. The rearrangement uses TRBV9 and TRBJ2-5; 9 bases line up with TRBD1. Germline V gene data show CDR1 as SGDLS and CDR2 as YYNGEE. The length of the CDR3 is 16 residues. V dropped 0 bases and J dropped 1; count of bases not matched to a gene: 4. CDR3 DNA: TGTGCCAGCAGCGTAGAGGGACAGGGACTCCAAGAGACCCAGTACTTC. Translating gives CASSVEGQGLQETQYF.

This clone was detected only once. The V gene is TRBV10-3, the J gene TRBJ1-6; 8 positions match TRBD1. Unmatched junction bases numbered 4, after V lost 7 bases and J lost 5 bases. CDR1 ENHRY and CDR2 SYGVKD come from the germline V gene. The CDR3 length is 14 residues. CDR3 region: CAIKTGQDNSPLHF. Here the CDR3 DNA reads TGTGCCATCAAAACGGGACAGGATAATTCACCCCTCCACTTT.

A few counts support this clone. A read error may account for a junction end that differs from germline. The chain carries TRBV7-9 and TRBJ2-3; tentatively, D is TRBD2 (7 bases). Germline V lookup: CDR1 SEHNR, CDR2 FQNEAQ (reference sequence). The CDR3 has 16 residues. CDR3 region: CSSSSPLRGGADTQYF. As DNA, the CDR3 is TGTTCCAGCAGCTCCCCCTTGAGAGGGGGGGCAGATACGCAGTATTTT.

The genes are TRBV5-4 and TRBJ2-2; weak D call: TRBD2 (5 bases). The CDR3 sequence is 14 residues long. In germline, CDR1 is SGHNT, CDR2 YYREEE (reference sequence). Trimming took off 4 bases at V and 2 bases at J, with 9 bases between the two ends. The DNA for the CDR3 is TGTGCCAGCAGCCGGGATCTAAACACCGGGGAGCTGTTTTTT. Translation: CASSRDLNTGELFF.

V and J are TRBV5-8 and TRBJ1-4; 7 bases align to TRBD1. This CDR3 is 15 amino acids long. The germline V gene encodes CDR1 SGHTS and CDR2 YDEGEE. Unmatched junction bases numbered 5, after V lost 0 bases and J lost 6 bases. CDR3: CASSLGFGTDEKLFF. The CDR3 DNA is TGTGCCAGCAGCTTGGGGTTTGGGACAGATGAAAAACTGTTTTTT.

There are a few counts of this clone. This chain joins TRBV10-1 and TRBJ2-5; 8 bases align to TRBD1. The tail of the sequence fits TRBJ2-7 better, so the J call may be wrong. The CDR3 has 15 amino acids. CDR1 is WNHNN, CDR2 SYGVQD, per germline (reference sequence). CDR3 DNA sequence: TGCGCCAGCAGTGGACGACAGGGGAATTCCTACGAGCAGTACTTC. Translation: CASSGRQGNSYEQYF.

The V call is TRBV10-2, the J call TRBJ2-7; 9 bases are a match to TRBD2. Per the germline V gene, CDR1 is WSHSY and CDR2 is SAAADI. This CDR3 is built from 15 residues. The trim removed 8 bases at V and 3 bases at J, leaving 11 bases unmatched. CDR3 amino acids: CASAQGGGAFYEQYF. The CDR3 DNA sequence: TGCGCCAGCGCCCAAGGCGGGGGGGCTTTCTACGAGCAGTACTTC.